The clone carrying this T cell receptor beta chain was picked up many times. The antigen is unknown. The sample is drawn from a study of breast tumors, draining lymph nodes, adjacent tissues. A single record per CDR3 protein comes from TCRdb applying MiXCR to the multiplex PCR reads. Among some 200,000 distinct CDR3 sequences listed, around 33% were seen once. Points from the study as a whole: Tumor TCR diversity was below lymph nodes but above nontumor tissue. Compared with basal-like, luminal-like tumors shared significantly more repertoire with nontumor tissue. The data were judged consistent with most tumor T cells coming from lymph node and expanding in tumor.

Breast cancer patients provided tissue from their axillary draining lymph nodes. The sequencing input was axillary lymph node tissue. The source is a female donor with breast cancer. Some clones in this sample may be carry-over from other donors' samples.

The CDR3 sequence is CATWDRAHGYTF. In nucleotides, the CDR3 is TGTGCCACTTGGGACAGGGCGCATGGCTACACCTTC. This sequence joins TRBV24-1 and TRBJ1-2; the match to TRBD1 covers 9 bases. The V gene's germline CDR1 is KGHDR and CDR2 SFDVKD. The V gene end was trimmed by 10 bases and the J gene end by 6 bases; junction bases not matched to a gene: 5. The length of the CDR3 is 12 residues.